This TCR beta chain was found in a study of regulatory T cells in long-lasting Graves disease. Construction of the TCR beta libraries employed iRepertoire HTBI primers in conjunction with Arm-PCR of CDR3 regions. Original methodology: Identification across samples found 62 TRBV and 12 to 15 TRBJ segments. Via MiXCR, TCRdb re-called the multiplex PCR reads, giving one row per CDR3 protein. What appears here as the V and J calls and clone size reflects TCRdb's work, not the paper's. This repertoire shows about 200,000 distinct CDR3 sequences, around 20% found once; its top ten account for 10% to 15%. Study outcomes and limitations: There were preferences for TRBV28, TRBJ1-2 and TRBJ2-5 in persistent disease.

Time point: newly diagnosed GD, antithyroid drugs for less than 3 months. Extracted PBMC RNA gave rise to the TCR library. In its sample, this clonotype was seen a few times. Its antigen is currently unknown. The CDR3 is 13 amino acids. With 3 bases removed from V and 4 bases from J, the gap between germline ends came to 10 bases. Germline lookup yields CDR1 SGHRS and CDR2 YFSETQ. These data were also reused for a study on T cells in Graves' hyperthyroidism and ophthalmopathy. That paper notes: Researchers found most expanded thyroid clonotypes above 0.001 in blood as well.

The starting material was peripheral blood mononuclear cells (PBMCs), obtained at new diagnosis, from a patient treated with antithyroid drugs. The V gene is TRBV5-1, the J gene TRBJ1-2, with a weak D call TRBD1 (6 bases). The clonotype originates from a woman aged 30 to 39 with Graves disease. The CDR3 DNA sequence: TGCGCCAGCAGCTCGGGGGCTGGCTATGGCTACACCTTC. This codes for CASSSGAGYGYTF. Full variable domain (outside the CDR3, taken from reference TRBV5-1 and TRBJ1-2): KAGVTQTPRYLIKTRGQQVTLSCSPISGHRSVSWYQQTPGQGLQFLFEYFSETQRNKGNFPGRFSGRQFSNSRSEMNVSTLELGDSALYLCASSSGAGYGYTFGSGTRLTVV.